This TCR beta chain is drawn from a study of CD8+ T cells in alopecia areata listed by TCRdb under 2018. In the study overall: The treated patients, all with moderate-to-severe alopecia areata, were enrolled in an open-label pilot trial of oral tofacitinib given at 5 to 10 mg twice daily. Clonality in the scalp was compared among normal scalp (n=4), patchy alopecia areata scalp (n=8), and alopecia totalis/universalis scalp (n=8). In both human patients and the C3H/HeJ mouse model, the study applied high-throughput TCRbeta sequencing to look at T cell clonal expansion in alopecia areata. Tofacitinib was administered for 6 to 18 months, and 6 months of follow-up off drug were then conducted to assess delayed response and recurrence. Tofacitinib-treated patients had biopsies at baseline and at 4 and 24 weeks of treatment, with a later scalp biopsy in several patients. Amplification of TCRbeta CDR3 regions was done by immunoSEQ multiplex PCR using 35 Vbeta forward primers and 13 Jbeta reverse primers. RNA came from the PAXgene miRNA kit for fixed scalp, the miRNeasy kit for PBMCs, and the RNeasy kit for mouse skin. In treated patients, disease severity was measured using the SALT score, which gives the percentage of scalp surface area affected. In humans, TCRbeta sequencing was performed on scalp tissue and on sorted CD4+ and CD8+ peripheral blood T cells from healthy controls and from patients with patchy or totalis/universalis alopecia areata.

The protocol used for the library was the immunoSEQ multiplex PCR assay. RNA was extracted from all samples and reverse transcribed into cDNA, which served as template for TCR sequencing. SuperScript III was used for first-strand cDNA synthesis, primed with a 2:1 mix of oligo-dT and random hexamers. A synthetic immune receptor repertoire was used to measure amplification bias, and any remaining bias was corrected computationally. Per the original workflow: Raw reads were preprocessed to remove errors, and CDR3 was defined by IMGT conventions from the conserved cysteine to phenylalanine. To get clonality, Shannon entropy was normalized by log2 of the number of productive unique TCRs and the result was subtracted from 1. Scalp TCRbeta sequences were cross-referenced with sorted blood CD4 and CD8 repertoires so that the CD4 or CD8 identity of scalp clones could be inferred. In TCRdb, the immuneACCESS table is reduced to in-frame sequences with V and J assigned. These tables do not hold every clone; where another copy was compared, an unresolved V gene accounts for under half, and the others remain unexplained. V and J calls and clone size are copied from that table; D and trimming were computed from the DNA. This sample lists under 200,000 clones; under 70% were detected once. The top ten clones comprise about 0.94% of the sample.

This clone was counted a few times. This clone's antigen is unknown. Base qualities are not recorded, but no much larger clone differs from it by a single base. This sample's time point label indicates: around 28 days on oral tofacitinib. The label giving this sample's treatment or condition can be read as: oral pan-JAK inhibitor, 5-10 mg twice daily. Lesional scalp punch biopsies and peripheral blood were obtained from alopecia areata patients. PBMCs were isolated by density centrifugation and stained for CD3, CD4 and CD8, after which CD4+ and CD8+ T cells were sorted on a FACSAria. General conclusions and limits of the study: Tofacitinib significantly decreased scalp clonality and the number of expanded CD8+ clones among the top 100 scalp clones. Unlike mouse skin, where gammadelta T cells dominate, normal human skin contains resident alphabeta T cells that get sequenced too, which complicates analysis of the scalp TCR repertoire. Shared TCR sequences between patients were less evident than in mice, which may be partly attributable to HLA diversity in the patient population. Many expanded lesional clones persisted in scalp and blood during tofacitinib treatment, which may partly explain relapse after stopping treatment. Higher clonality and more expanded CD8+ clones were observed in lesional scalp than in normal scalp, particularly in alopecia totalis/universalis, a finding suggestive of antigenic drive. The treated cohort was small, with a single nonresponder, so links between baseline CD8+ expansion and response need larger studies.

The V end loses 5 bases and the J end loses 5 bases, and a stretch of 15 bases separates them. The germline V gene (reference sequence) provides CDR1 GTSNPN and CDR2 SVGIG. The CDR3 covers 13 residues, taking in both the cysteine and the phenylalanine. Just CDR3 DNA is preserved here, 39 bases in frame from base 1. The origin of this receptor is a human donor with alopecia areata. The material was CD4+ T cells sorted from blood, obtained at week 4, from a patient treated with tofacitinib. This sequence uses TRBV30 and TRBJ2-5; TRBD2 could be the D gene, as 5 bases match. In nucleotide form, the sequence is TGTGCCTGGGGAGGTCACCCAACGGAGACCCAGTACTTC. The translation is CAWGGHPTETQYF.